A selection of T cell receptor beta chains follows, all from one sample in a study of T cell changes during pregnancy in multiple sclerosis. TCRdb's table, derived via immunoSEQ multiplex PCR, lists solely in-frame clones and lacks some. The table records roughly 100,000 clones, roughly nine tenths of them present only once. Here the sequenced sample was peripheral blood, taken after pregnancy. The receptors shown here come from a female donor with multiple sclerosis, enrolled in a pregnancy study. Both conserved end residues are part of each CDR3. Fields, in order: D gene, V gene, clone size, J gene, CDR3 protein, CDR3 DNA. The D gene is left open where the match is weak. Only some rows state a clone size, as once, few, many or a class for expanded clones.

TRBD1	TRBV28	NA	TRBJ2-5	CASSPTTGTETQYF	TGTGCCAGCAGTCCGACGACAGGGACAGAGACCCAGTACTTC
TRBD2	TRBV28	NA	TRBJ2-7	CASSSGLAGNYEQYF	TGTGCCAGCAGTTCGGGACTAGCGGGAAATTACGAGCAGTACTTC
TRBD2	TRBV29-1	NA	TRBJ2-7	CSVSGGLPYEQYF	TGCAGTGTGAGTGGGGGACTACCCTACGAGCAGTACTTC
TRBD2	TRBV27	NA	TRBJ2-5	CASSSGLAGWGETQYF	TGTGCCAGCAGTTCGGGACTAGCGGGATGGGGAGAGACCCAGTACTTC
NA	TRBV5-4	NA	TRBJ1-2	CASSVDSYGYTF	TGTGCCAGCAGCGTCGACAGCTATGGCTACACCTTC
NA	TRBV15	once	TRBJ1-5	CATSRFPRDKFPGGNQPQHF	TGTGCCACCAGCAGATTCCCTCGGGACAAGTTCCCTGGGGGCAATCAGCCCCAGCATTTT
NA	TRBV15	NA	TRBJ2-1	CATSRVASSGEQFF	TGTGCCACCAGCAGAGTGGCTAGCTCGGGTGAGCAGTTCTTC
TRBD1	TRBV28	NA	TRBJ1-5	CASSLSRWQGERSNQPQHF	TGTGCCAGCAGTTTATCTAGGTGGCAGGGGGAAAGAAGCAATCAGCCCCAGCATTTT
NA	TRBV7-3	NA	TRBJ2-7	CASSLTGLSYEQYF	TGTGCCAGCAGCTTAACGGGACTGAGCTACGAGCAGTACTTC
NA	TRBV7-9	NA	TRBJ1-3	CASSFRTDGNTIYF	TGTGCCAGCAGCTTCCGGACAGACGGAAACACCATATATTTT
NA	TRBV14	NA	TRBJ1-2	CASSQDGRANYGYTF	TGTGCCAGCAGCCAAGATGGCAGGGCTAACTATGGCTACACCTTC
TRBD1	TRBV5-4	once	TRBJ1-3	CASSSQGSGNTIYF	TGTGCCAGCAGCTCACAGGGGTCTGGAAACACCATATATTTT
TRBD2	TRBV4-2	NA	TRBJ2-3	CASSVAGGTDTQYF	TGTGCCAGCAGCGTAGCGGGGGGCACAGATACGCAGTATTTT
TRBD2	TRBV4-1	NA	TRBJ2-1	CASSQSLAGNEQFF	TGCGCCAGCAGCCAATCGCTAGCGGGGAATGAGCAGTTCTTC
NA	TRBV6-5	NA	TRBJ1-4	CASSYSRQNYEKLFF	TGTGCCAGCAGTTACTCGAGACAGAACTATGAAAAACTGTTTTTT
NA	TRBV4-3	NA	TRBJ2-2	CASSQRVLQGRLGGELFF	TGCGCCAGCAGCCAAAGAGTTTTGCAGGGGCGATTGGGCGGGGAGCTGTTTTTT
NA	TRBV15	NA	TRBJ2-7	CATSRGLTSLQYEQYF	TGTGCCACCAGCAGAGGCTTAACTAGCCTTCAATACGAGCAGTACTTC
TRBD1	TRBV25-1	NA	TRBJ2-7	CASSEFGQGAEEQYF	TGTGCCAGCAGTGAATTCGGACAGGGGGCGGAAGAGCAGTACTTC
NA	TRBV28	NA	TRBJ2-5	CASSLGGTETQYF	TGTGCCAGCAGTTTAGGAGGTACCGAGACCCAGTACTTC
TRBD1	TRBV18	NA	TRBJ2-7	CASSPYSGTVGSYEQYF	TGTGCCAGCTCACCATATTCCGGGACAGTCGGAAGCTACGAGCAGTACTTC
NA	TRBV7-9	once	TRBJ1-5	CASSLQGSNQPQHF	TGTGCCAGCAGCTTGCAGGGTAGCAATCAGCCCCAGCATTTT
TRBD1	TRBV19	NA	TRBJ2-5	CASSMWTGDFQETQYF	TGTGCCAGTAGTATGTGGACAGGGGATTTCCAAGAGACCCAGTACTTC
NA	TRBV6-1	NA	TRBJ2-2	CASSEAGRGRLAPKAGELFF	TGTGCCAGCAGTGAAGCCGGGCGGGGGCGGCTAGCGCCAAAAGCCGGGGAGCTGTTTTTT
TRBD1	TRBV19	NA	TRBJ2-7	CASNAQDRGLYEQYF	TGTGCCTCTAACGCCCAGGACAGGGGGCTCTACGAGCAGTACTTC
NA	TRBV2	NA	TRBJ1-1	CASSLTTRPSGFGAFF	TGTGCCAGCAGTCTAACGACCAGACCTTCAGGGTTCGGAGCTTTCTTT
NA	TRBV7-2	NA	TRBJ1-2	CASSLGDQGMSGYTF	TGTGCCAGCAGCTTAGGGGATCAGGGAATGAGTGGCTACACCTTC
TRBD1	TRBV4-2	NA	TRBJ1-6	CASSQTGTELNSPLHF	TGTGCCAGCAGCCAGACCGGGACAGAATTGAATTCACCCCTCCACTTT
TRBD1	TRBV30	NA	TRBJ1-3	CAWSRDSGSGNTIYF	TGTGCCTGGAGCAGGGACAGTGGCTCTGGAAACACCATATATTTT
NA	TRBV7-6	NA	TRBJ2-5	CASSLAWGGNYETQYF	TGTGCCAGCAGCTTAGCTTGGGGCGGGAACTATGAGACCCAGTACTTC
NA	TRBV19	NA	TRBJ2-1	CASSLAGISLYEQFF	TGTGCCAGTAGCCTTGCAGGAATTTCCCTGTATGAGCAGTTCTTC
NA	TRBV5-4	NA	TRBJ1-1	CASSQAWMVDTEAFF	TGTGCCAGCAGCCAGGCTTGGATGGTGGACACTGAAGCTTTCTTT
TRBD1	TRBV7-2	NA	TRBJ1-2	CASSLRGPGYGYTF	TGTGCCAGCAGCTTAAGGGGGCCGGGCTATGGCTACACCTTC
NA	TRBV28	NA	TRBJ1-1	CASRLVGWNTEAFF	TGTGCCAGCAGGCTGGTCGGTTGGAACACTGAAGCTTTCTTT
TRBD2	TRBV2	NA	TRBJ2-3	CASSEGGRAPTDTQYF	TGTGCCAGCAGTGAAGGCGGGAGGGCCCCCACAGATACGCAGTATTTT
NA	TRBV19	NA	TRBJ1-1	CASSAYRNTEAFF	TGTGCCAGTAGTGCTTACAGGAACACTGAAGCTTTCTTT
NA	TRBV28	NA	TRBJ1-5	CAGGERNSNQPQHF	TGTGCCGGGGGGGAACGTAATAGCAATCAGCCCCAGCATTTT
NA	TRBV10-3	NA	TRBJ2-5	CAISESTSSGKETQYF	TGTGCCATCAGTGAGTCTACTAGTAGCGGAAAAGAGACCCAGTACTTC
NA	TRBV19	NA	TRBJ1-1	CASSERRGTEAFF	TGTGCCAGTAGTGAAAGGAGGGGAACTGAAGCTTTCTTT
TRBD1	TRBV18	few	TRBJ1-5	CASSLGTAEANQPQHF	TGTGCCAGCTCACTCGGGACAGCGGAGGCCAATCAGCCCCAGCATTTT
TRBD2	TRBV6-1	NA	TRBJ2-7	CASSETTSGSYEQYF	TGTGCCAGCAGTGAAACCACTAGCGGGAGCTACGAGCAGTACTTC
TRBD1	TRBV7-2	NA	TRBJ2-7	CASSLGGQGLYEQYF	TGTGCCAGCAGCTTGGGCGGACAGGGGCTTTACGAGCAGTACTTC
TRBD2	TRBV5-4	once	TRBJ2-1	CASSLSSGGGYNEQFF	TGTGCCAGCAGCTTGTCTAGCGGGGGAGGCTACAATGAGCAGTTCTTC
TRBD1	TRBV5-1	NA	TRBJ1-1	CASSLGTGYVAFF	TGCGCCAGCAGCTTGGGGACAGGGTACGTAGCTTTCTTT
TRBD2	TRBV10-2	NA	TRBJ2-3	CASSLGLAGVDTQYF	TGCGCCAGCAGCCTGGGACTAGCGGGAGTAGATACGCAGTATTTT
TRBD1	TRBV7-9	few	TRBJ2-3	CASSLGQGRTDTQYF	TGTGCCAGCAGCTTAGGACAGGGGCGCACAGATACGCAGTATTTT
NA	TRBV9	NA	TRBJ1-1	CASSALQGQNTEAFF	TGTGCCAGCAGCGCCTTACAGGGACAGAACACTGAAGCTTTCTTT
TRBD1	TRBV2	NA	TRBJ1-1	CASSQGQGWAFF	TGTGCCAGCAGTCAAGGACAGGGGTGGGCTTTCTTT
NA	TRBV6-1	once	TRBJ2-5	CASRRSTGYQETQYF	TGTGCCAGCAGACGGTCTACAGGGTACCAAGAGACCCAGTACTTC
TRBD1	TRBV5-8	NA	TRBJ2-7	CASSSEGANRLSYEQYF	TGTGCCAGCAGCTCAGAGGGGGCCAACCGCCTATCCTACGAGCAGTACTTC
TRBD1	TRBV19	NA	TRBJ2-5	CASSIPGQGEETQYF	TGTGCCAGTAGTATTCCCGGACAGGGCGAAGAGACCCAGTACTTC
NA	TRBV28	NA	TRBJ1-2	CASSYALRDGYTF	TGTGCCAGCAGTTACGCCCTCAGGGATGGCTACACCTTC
TRBD1	TRBV5-5	NA	TRBJ2-7	CASSQSAGTGVLYEQYF	TGTGCCAGCAGCCAGTCAGCCGGGACAGGGGTTCTTTACGAGCAGTACTTC
TRBD1	TRBV28	NA	TRBJ1-1	CASSLSPQGALAFF	TGTGCCAGCAGTTTAAGTCCCCAGGGGGCCCTAGCTTTCTTT
TRBD2	TRBV2	NA	TRBJ2-1	CASIPPLAGPFF	TGTGCCAGCATCCCCCCTCTAGCGGGACCGTTCTTC